This T cell receptor (beta chain) was found in a study of T-cell reconstitution after alpha-beta-depleted transplantation in children. The library targeted TCRbeta and was prepared with unique molecular identifiers. TCRdb ran MiXCR on the PCR reads and lists one entry per CDR3 protein. This repertoire shows approximately 640,000 distinct CDR3 sequences, approximately 15% found once; its top ten account for over 0.95%. There are 15 residues in the CDR3. V trimming: 6 bases; J trimming: 5 bases; junction bases outside the gene matches: 7. This rearrangement joins TRBV12-3 or TRBV12-4 to TRBJ2-1; TRBD2 matches at 10 bases. This sample comprised PBMCs from the stem cell graft donor, obtained from the stem cell graft. This sequence originates from a human donor who donated a stem cell graft to a child with acute myeloid leukemia. The DNA for the CDR3 is TGTGCCAGCAGAGAAGCGGGGGGGCCGGACAATGAGCAGTTCTTC. Amino acid sequence: CASREAGGPDNEQFF.